A single TCR beta chain is shown here with its context. The target of this receptor is not known. Per-base qualities were not stored, and no clone one base away is much larger. For commercial TCRB immunosequencing, five hundred nanograms of biopsy DNA were submitted for each sample. Adaptive Biotechnology amplified the CDR3 regions from genomic DNA with a two-step multiplex PCR designed to control amplification bias. The first PCR used primers for every V and J gene segment; the second PCR added barcodes and Illumina adapters. An Illumina instrument was used to sequence the CDR3 libraries. Per the authors' processing: Analysis combined the vendor-provided pipelines with custom analysis of raw data in R/Bioconductor under R version 3.3.0. Clonality, which ranges from 0 to 1, was calculated as the inverse of the normalised Shannon entropy across all productive clones. High-frequency clones were defined as the share of the repertoire taken up by the top 100 clones, keeping only clones that passed a 95% confidence test. The Simpson index measured repertoire diversity, and the Morisita-Horn index measured overlap between samples. This immuneACCESS table, as held by TCRdb, lists in-frame sequences with V and J called but not all clones. Of the missing ones, under half trace to an unresolved V gene in checked studies; the others have no known cause. Clone size and the V and J calls come from that table; the DNA yielded D and trimming. The sample yields 16,000 or so clones; 80% were counted once. The ten largest clones take up approximately 4% of the sample.

This sample stems from a study of T cell repertoires in ileal Crohn's disease (dated by TCRdb to between 2018 and 2021). At the level of the whole study: Median disease duration was around 7.9 years, and around a third of patients were identified as active smokers at the time of surgery. Roughly half of the patients were given postoperative therapy, with more than 15 on anti-TNF agents and 11 to 12 on thiopurines. Every patient underwent surgery because of a complication, which was stricturing disease in roughly 61% and penetrating disease in 39%. The study ran alongside a multicentre cohort designed to identify predictors of early endoscopic recurrence after ileocolonic resection. Endoscopic postoperative recurrence was defined as a Rutgeerts score above i0. TCR repertoire analysis was done in fewer than 75 Crohn's disease patients from a prospective multicentre cohort. A total of roughly 170 mucosal samples from roughly 57 patients were sequenced, with samples obtained at several locations on the surgical specimen and at postoperative endoscopy.

To be eligible, patients had to be adults with ileal or ileocolonic Crohn's disease and an indication for ileocolonic resection. Whole ileal mucosal biopsies were stored frozen at -80°C before DNA extraction. Genomic DNA was extracted from frozen whole biopsies using a TRizol-based method and was quantified with a NanoDrop 2000 spectrophotometer. General conclusions and limits of the study: Higher high-frequency clone percentages at surgery were associated with endoscopic recurrence; all patients with clonality above 26.8% (18/57) had recurrence. Compared with non-smokers, patients who were active smokers at surgery showed a significantly higher proportion of clonal expansions (approximately 28% vs 17%, p=0.02). Mucosal CD4 and CD8 T cells were sorted and sequenced only in a subgroup of patients, the size of which was not stated. More high-frequency clones were carried by sorted CD8 T cells than by CD4 T cells, suggesting that mucosal expansions were mainly CD8.

This clonotype was obtained from an adult with Crohn's disease. The sample was ileal tissue.

CDR3 reads: CASSQQSSSGQFLSSGNTIYF. The DNA sequence is as follows: TGCGCCAGCAGCCAACAAAGTTCTTCGGGACAGTTTCTCAGCTCTGGAAACACCATATATTTT. The sequence is built from TRBV4-1 and TRBJ1-3, with 7 bases matching TRBD1. Via the germline V gene, CDR1 is MGHRA and CDR2 YSYEKL. The CDR3 starts with the cysteine, ends with the phenylalanine, and has 21 residues. Only the CDR3 DNA is retained, 63 bases long and in frame from the first base. For this chain, trimming is 2 bases at the V end and 0 bases at the J end, and the number of junction bases without a gene match is 19.